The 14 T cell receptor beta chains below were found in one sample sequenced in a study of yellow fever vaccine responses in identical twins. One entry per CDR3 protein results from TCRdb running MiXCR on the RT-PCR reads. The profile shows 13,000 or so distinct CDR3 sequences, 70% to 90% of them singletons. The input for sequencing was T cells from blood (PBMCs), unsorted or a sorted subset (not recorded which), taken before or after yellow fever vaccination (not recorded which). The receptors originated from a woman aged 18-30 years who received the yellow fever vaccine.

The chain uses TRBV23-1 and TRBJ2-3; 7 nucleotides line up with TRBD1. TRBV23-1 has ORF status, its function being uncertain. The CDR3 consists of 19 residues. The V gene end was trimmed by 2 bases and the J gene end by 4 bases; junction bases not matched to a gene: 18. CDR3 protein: CASSQPHTLQTGTPDTQYF. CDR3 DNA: TGCGCCAGCAGTCAACCGCACACTCTTCAGACAGGGACCCCAGATACGCAGTATTTT.

The CDR3 nucleotides read TGTGCCAGCAGCTTAAACAGGGTAGAGGGCGAGCAGTACTTC. Its translation is CASSLNRVEGEQYF. V usage is TRBV7-3 and J usage is TRBJ2-7; perhaps TRBD1 as D (6 bases). There are 14 residues in the CDR3. V was trimmed by 1 base and J by 6 bases, leaving 13 bases between them. The germline CDR1 and CDR2 sequences are SGHTA and FQGTGA.

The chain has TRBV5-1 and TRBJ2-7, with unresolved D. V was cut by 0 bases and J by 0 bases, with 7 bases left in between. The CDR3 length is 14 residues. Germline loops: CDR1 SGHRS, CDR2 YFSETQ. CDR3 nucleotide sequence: TGCGCCAGCAGCTTGGTATCCCCCTCCTACGAGCAGTACTTC. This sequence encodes CASSLVSPSYEQYF.

The CDR3 DNA is TGCAGCGTTTCCGATACTGGGACAGGGGGCCTGAGGACCGGGGAGCTGTTTTTT. Translation: CSVSDTGTGGLRTGELFF. The chain combines TRBV29-1 with TRBJ2-2; 12 positions agree with TRBD1. There are 18 residues in the CDR3. Unmatched junction bases numbered 15, after V lost 5 bases and J lost 5 bases. Germline assignment: CDR1 SQVTM and CDR2 ANQGSEA.

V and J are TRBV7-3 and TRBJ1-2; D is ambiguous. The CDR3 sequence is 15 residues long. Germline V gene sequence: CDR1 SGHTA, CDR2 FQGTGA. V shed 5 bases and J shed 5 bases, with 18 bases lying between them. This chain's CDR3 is CASSPAAGSIYGYTF. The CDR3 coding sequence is TGTGCCAGCAGCCCCGCGGCGGGTTCCATATATGGCTACACCTTC.

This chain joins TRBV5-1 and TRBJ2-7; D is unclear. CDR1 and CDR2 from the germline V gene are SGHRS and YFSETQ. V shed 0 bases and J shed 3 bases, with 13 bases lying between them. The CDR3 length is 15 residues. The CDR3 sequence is CASSLAPDRYYEQYF. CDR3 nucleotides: TGCGCCAGCAGCTTGGCCCCAGACCGTTACTACGAGCAGTACTTC.

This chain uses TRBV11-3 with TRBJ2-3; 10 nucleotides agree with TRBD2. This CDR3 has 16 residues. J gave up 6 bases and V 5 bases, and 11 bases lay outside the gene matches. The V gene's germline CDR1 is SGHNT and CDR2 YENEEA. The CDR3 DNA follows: TGTGCCAGCAGCATTCGTAGCGGGGGGCCGTCGGATACGCAGTATTTT. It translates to CASSIRSGGPSDTQYF.

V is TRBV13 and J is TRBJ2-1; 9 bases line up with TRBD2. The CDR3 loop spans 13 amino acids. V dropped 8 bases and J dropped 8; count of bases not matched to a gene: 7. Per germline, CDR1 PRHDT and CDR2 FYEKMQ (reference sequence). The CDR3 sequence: CASARGGLDEQFF. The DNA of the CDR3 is TGTGCCAGCGCGCGGGGGGGTCTCGATGAGCAGTTCTTC. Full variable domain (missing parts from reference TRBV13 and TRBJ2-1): AAGVIQSPRHLIKEKRETATLKCYPIPRHDTVYWYQQGPGQDPQFLISFYEKMQSDKGSIPDRFSAQQFSDYHSELNMSSLELGDSALYFCASARGGLDEQFFGPGTRLTVL.

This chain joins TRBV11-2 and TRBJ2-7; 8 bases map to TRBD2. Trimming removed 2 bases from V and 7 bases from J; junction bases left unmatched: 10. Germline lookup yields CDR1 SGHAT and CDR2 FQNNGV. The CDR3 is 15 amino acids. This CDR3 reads CASSLSVAGSGEQYF. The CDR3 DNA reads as TGTGCCAGCAGCTTAAGCGTAGCGGGATCGGGTGAGCAGTACTTC.

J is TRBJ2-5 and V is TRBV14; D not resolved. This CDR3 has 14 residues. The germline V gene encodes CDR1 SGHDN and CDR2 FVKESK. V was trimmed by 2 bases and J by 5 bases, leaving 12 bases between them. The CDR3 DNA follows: TGTGCCAGCAGCCAATTACTATCGGGTGAGACCCAGTACTTC. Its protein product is CASSQLLSGETQYF.

Written as DNA, the CDR3 is TGCAGCGTTGACCTTACGGGGGCACGCAGGGCCCAGTACTTC. Protein sequence: CSVDLTGARRAQYF. The chain couples TRBV29-1 to TRBJ2-5; D possibly uses TRBD1 or TRBD2 (6 bases each). Germline CDR1 reads SQVTM; CDR2 reads ANQGSEA. The CDR3 contains 14 residues. The V and J ends lost 3 bases and 9 bases respectively, with 20 bases between them.

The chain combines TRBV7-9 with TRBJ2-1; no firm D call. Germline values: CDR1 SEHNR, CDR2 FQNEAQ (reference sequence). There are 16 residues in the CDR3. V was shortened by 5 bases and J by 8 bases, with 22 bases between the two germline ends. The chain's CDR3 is CASSPDLQVRQDEQFF. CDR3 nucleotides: TGTGCCAGCAGCCCAGACCTTCAGGTCCGTCAGGATGAGCAGTTCTTC. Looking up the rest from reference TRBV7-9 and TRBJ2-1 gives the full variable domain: DTGVSQNPRHKITKRGQNVTFRCDPISEHNRLYWYRQTLGQGPEFLTYFQNEAQLEKSRLLSDRFSAERPKGSFSTLEIQRTEQGDSAMYLCASSPDLQVRQDEQFFGPGTRLTVL.

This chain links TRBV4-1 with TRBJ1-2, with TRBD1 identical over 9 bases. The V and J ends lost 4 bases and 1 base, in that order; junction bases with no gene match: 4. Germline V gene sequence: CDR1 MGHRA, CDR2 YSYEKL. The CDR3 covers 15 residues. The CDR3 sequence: CASSPRTGDNYGYTF. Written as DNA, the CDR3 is TGCGCCAGCAGCCCCCGGACAGGGGATAACTATGGCTACACCTTC.

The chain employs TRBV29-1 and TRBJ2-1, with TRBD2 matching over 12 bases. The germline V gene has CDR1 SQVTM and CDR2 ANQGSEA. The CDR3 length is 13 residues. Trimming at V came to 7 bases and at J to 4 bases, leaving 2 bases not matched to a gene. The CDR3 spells CSATSGGYNEQFF. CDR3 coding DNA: TGCAGCGCCACTAGCGGGGGGTACAATGAGCAGTTCTTC.